The clone carrying this T cell receptor beta chain was observed many times. As yet, its antigen is unknown. The sample comes from a study of early T cells in non-severe SARS-CoV-2 infection. Study context: Investigators sequenced bulk RNA drawn from unsorted whole blood, and chains remained unpaired.

V lost 0 bases and J lost 0, with 9 bases in between. Germline CDR1 is SGHRS and CDR2 is YFSETQ. The length of the CDR3 is 15 residues. Points from the study as a whole: VDJdb-based matching was biased toward anti-spike CD8 responses and missed private and CD4 specificities.

Attachment of unique molecular identifiers to individual cDNA molecules was performed. Each CDR3 protein gets one entry after TCRdb re-called the 5' RACE reads with MiXCR. The repertoire holds approximately 50,000 distinct CDR3 sequences, roughly 8.2% seen once, with 4% to 5.5% in the top ten. The origin of this receptor is an adult who was a healthcare worker with PCR-confirmed SARS-CoV-2 infection or an uninfected control (not recorded which). V usage is TRBV5-1 and J usage is TRBJ1-1; no firm D call. Sequenced: whole blood. The CDR3 nucleotides read TGCGCCAGCAGCTTGGAAGGGTTCATGAACACTGAAGCTTTCTTT. Protein product: CASSLEGFMNTEAFF.